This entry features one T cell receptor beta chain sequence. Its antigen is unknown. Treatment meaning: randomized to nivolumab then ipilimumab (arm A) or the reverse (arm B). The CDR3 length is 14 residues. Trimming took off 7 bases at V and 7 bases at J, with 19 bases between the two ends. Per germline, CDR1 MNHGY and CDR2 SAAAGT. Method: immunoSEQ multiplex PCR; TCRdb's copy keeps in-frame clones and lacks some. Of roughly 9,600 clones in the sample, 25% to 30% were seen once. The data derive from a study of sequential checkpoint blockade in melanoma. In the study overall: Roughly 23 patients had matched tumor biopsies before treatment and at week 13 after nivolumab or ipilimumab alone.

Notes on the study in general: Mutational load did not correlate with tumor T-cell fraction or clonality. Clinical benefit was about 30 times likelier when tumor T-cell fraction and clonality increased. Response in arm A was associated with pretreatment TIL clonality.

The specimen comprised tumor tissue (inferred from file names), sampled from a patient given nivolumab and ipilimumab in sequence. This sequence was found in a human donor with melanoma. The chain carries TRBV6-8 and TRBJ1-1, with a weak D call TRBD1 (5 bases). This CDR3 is CASNLGRGSGEAFF. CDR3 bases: TGTGCCAGCAACTTAGGGAGGGGTTCTGGTGAAGCTTTCTTT.